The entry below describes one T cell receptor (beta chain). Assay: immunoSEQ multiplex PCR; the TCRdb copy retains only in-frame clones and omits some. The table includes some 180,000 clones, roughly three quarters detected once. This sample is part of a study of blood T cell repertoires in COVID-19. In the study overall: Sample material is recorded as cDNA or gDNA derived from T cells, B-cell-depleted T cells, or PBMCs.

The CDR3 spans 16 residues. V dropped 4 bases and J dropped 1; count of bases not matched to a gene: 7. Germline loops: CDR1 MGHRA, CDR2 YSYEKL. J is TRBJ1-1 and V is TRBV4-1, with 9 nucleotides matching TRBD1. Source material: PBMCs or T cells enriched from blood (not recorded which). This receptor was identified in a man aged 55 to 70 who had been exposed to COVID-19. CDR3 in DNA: TGCGCCAGCAGCCCCGTAGGACAGGGGAAGAACACTGAAGCTTTCTTT. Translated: CASSPVGQGKNTEAFF.